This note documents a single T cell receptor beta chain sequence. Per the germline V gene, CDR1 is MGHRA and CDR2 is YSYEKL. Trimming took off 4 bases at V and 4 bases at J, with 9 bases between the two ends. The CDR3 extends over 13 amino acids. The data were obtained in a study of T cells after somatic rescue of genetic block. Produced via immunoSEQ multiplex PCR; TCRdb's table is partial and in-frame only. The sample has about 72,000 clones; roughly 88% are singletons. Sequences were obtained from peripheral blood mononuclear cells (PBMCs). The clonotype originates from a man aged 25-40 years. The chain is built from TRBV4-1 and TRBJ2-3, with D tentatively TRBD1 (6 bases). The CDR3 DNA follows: TGCGCCAGCAGCCGCTCAGGGGCAGATACGCAGTATTTT. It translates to CASSRSGADTQYF.